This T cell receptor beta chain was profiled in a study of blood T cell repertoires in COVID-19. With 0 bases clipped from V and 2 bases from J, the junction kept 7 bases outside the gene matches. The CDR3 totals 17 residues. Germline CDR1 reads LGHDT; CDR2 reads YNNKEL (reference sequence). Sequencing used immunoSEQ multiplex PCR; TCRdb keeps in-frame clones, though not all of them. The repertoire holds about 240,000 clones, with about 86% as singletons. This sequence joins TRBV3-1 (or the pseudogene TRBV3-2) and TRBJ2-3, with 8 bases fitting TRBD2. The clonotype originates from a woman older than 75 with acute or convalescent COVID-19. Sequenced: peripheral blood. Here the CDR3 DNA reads TGTGCCAGCAGCCAAGACCAAGCGGGGGCCTACACAGATACGCAGTATTTT. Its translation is CASSQDQAGAYTDTQYF.